This TCR beta chain was captured in a study of blood T cell repertoires in COVID-19. The overall study: COVID-19 samples collected from the United States, Italy and Spain covered acute and convalescent phases. T cells, B-cell-depleted T cells, or PBMCs provided the cDNA or gDNA that served as material.

Only in-frame clones appear in the TCRdb table, and some are missing; sequencing was by immunoSEQ multiplex PCR. The sample shows approximately 200,000 clones, about 88% of them seen only once. Germline loops: CDR1 SGHAT, CDR2 FQDESV (reference sequence). V lost 1 base, J lost 5 bases, and 11 bases lay in between. The CDR3 is 14 amino acids. The sample consisted of peripheral blood. The chain has TRBV11-1 and TRBJ1-1, with D perhaps TRBD1 (5 bases). The TCR was taken from a man under 40 with acute or convalescent COVID-19. The CDR3 loop reads CASSLEFGGTEAFF. In nucleotides, the CDR3 is TGTGCCAGCAGCTTAGAGTTCGGGGGGACTGAAGCTTTCTTT.